This T cell receptor beta chain derives from a study of blood T cell repertoires in COVID-19. About the study: Samples taken during acute and convalescent COVID-19 were collected in the United States, Italy and Spain.

This CDR3 is built from 17 residues. Germline CDR1 reads LNHDA; CDR2 reads SQIVND (reference sequence). After removal of 4 bases from V and 2 bases from J, the junction contained 11 bases not matched to a gene. Data came from immunoSEQ multiplex PCR; TCRdb stores just in-frame clones and leaves some out. Of tens of thousands of clones listed, over 60% are singletons. A Seattle source enrolled patients during active infection and followed them longitudinally. Input material: peripheral blood. The clonotype comes from a man between 65 and 80 years old with COVID-19, enrolled during active disease. The chain employs TRBV19 and TRBJ1-5, with 7 positions matching TRBD1. The CDR3 loop is CASSTGGTAFGNQPQHF. The CDR3 coding sequence is TGTGCCAGTAGTACGGGTGGGACAGCCTTCGGCAATCAGCCCCAGCATTTT.